One sample yielded the 18 T cell receptor beta chains listed below, sequenced in a study of blood T cell repertoires in COVID-19. Sequenced by immunoSEQ multiplex PCR; TCRdb stores in-frame clones only, minus some. This table holds fewer than 180,000 clones, more than 80% found once. What was sequenced was peripheral blood. These receptors were obtained from a man between 65 and 85 years old with acute or convalescent COVID-19.

J is TRBJ2-5 and V is TRBV27, with 7 bases lining up with TRBD2. The CDR3 length is 14 residues. Germline V gene sequence: CDR1 MNHEY, CDR2 SMNVEV (reference sequence). V dropped 2 bases and J dropped 5; count of bases not matched to a gene: 5. In DNA, the CDR3 is TGTGCCAGCAGTTTAGATTCCGGGAGGGAGACCCAGTACTTC. This gives the protein CASSLDSGRETQYF.

This chain uses TRBV10-3 with TRBJ2-2, with 7 bases matching TRBD1. The CDR3 has 16 residues. The trim removed 10 bases at V and 3 bases at J, leaving 14 bases unmatched. Germline values: CDR1 ENHRY, CDR2 SYGVKD. The CDR3 sequence: CATTPAGGNYTGELFF. The CDR3 DNA reads TGTGCCACCACCCCCGCAGGGGGTAACTACACCGGGGAGCTGTTTTTT.

The V call is TRBV28, the J call TRBJ1-1; no reliable D call. The V gene lost 8 bases and the J gene lost 4 bases, with 17 bases spanning the gap. The CDR3 is made up of 14 amino acids. Germline CDR1 MDHEN, CDR2 SYDVKM. The CDR3 is CASGPGGRGTEAFF. The CDR3 region has the DNA TGTGCCAGCGGACCGGGAGGTCGGGGCACTGAAGCTTTCTTT. Looking up the rest from reference TRBV28 and TRBJ1-1 gives the full variable domain: DVKVTQSSRYLVKRTGEKVFLECVQDMDHENMFWYRQDPGLGLRLIYFSYDVKMKEKGDIPEGYSVSREKKERFSLILESASTNQTSMYLCASGPGGRGTEAFFGQGTRLTVV.

The chain is built from TRBV25-1 and TRBJ1-1; 8 bases agree with TRBD1. The ends lost 8 bases at V and 5 bases at J; junction bases unmatched: 7. This CDR3 has 13 residues. Germline loops: CDR1 MGHDK, CDR2 SYGVNS. CDR3 amino acids: CASAGQGGTEAFF. CDR3 bases: TGTGCCAGCGCTGGACAGGGAGGAACTGAAGCTTTCTTT. The complete variable domain, with remaining parts taken from reference TRBV25-1 and TRBJ1-1, reads EADIYQTPRYLVIGTGKKITLECSQTMGHDKMYWYQQDPGMELHLIHYSYGVNSTEKGDLSSESTVSRIRTEHFPLTLESARPSHTSQYLCASAGQGGTEAFFGQGTRLTVV.

The chain couples TRBV19 to TRBJ2-5; 10 bases match TRBD1. The CDR3 has 15 residues. The germline CDR1 and CDR2 sequences are LNHDA and SQIVND (reference sequence). Germline trimming cut 5 bases from V and 1 base from J; bases unmatched to any gene: 4. Here the CDR3 DNA reads TGTGCCAGTAGTTTAGGGACAGGGGCCCAAGAGACCCAGTACTTC. This gives the protein CASSLGTGAQETQYF.

The chain is built from TRBV5-1 and TRBJ1-2, with 10 bases that match TRBD1. J was trimmed by 7 bases and V by 3 bases; bases with no gene match: 9. Germline CDR1 reads SGHRS; CDR2 reads YFSETQ. This CDR3 is built from 15 residues. This CDR3 is CASSSGGQGPGGYTF. CDR3 in DNA: TGCGCCAGCAGCTCCGGGGGACAGGGGCCGGGTGGCTACACCTTC.

The V gene is TRBV30, the J gene TRBJ2-3; TRBD1 matches 12 bases. V shed 7 bases, J shed 3 bases, and the junction held 5 bases outside the gene matches. The CDR3 contains 14 residues. Germline loops: CDR1 GTSNPN, CDR2 SVGIG (reference sequence). CDR3 region: CALRDRGRTDTQYF. In DNA form, the CDR3 reads TGTGCCTTACGGGACAGGGGGCGGACAGATACGCAGTATTTT. The full variable domain, with the rest looked up from reference TRBV30 and TRBJ2-3, is SQTIHQWPATLVQPVGSPLSLECTVEGTSNPNLYWYRQAAGRGLQLLFYSVGIGQISSEVPQNLSASRPQDRQFILSSKKLLLSDSGFYLCALRDRGRTDTQYFGPGTRLTVL.

V is TRBV6-5 and J is TRBJ1-6, with D possibly matching TRBD1 (5 bases). The CDR3 sequence is 14 residues long. The germline gives CDR1 MNHEY, CDR2 SVGAGI. V lost 11 bases and J 10 bases, leaving 21 bases between the germline ends. The CDR3 loop is CASKGSGGWSPLHF. CDR3 coding DNA: TGTGCCTCCAAGGGGAGCGGGGGTTGGTCACCCCTCCACTTT.

The chain is built from TRBV11-3 and TRBJ2-5; 7 bases agree with TRBD2. The V and J ends lost 1 base and 7 bases, in that order; junction bases with no gene match: 9. Per germline, CDR1 SGHNT and CDR2 YENEEA. The CDR3 runs to 15 residues. CDR3 amino acids: CASSLARGGEGTQYF. The CDR3 DNA sequence: TGTGCCAGCAGCTTAGCCCGGGGCGGGGAGGGGACCCAGTACTTC.

This clone was observed a handful of times. This chain joins TRBV14 and TRBJ1-3; weak D call: TRBD1 (6 bases). CDR1 SGHDN and CDR2 FVKESK come from the germline V gene. V dropped 4 bases and J dropped 2 bases, with 12 bases sitting between them. CDR3 length: 15 residues. As DNA, the CDR3 is TGTGCCAGCAGCCCACGACAGGTACCTGGAAACACCATATATTTT. Translated, it gives CASSPRQVPGNTIYF.

This sequence joins TRBV7-9 and TRBJ1-1; no clear D gene. CDR3 length equals 13 residues. Between the trimmed V and J ends, which lost 4 bases and 0 bases, there was a span of 6 bases. The V gene's germline CDR1 is SEHNR and CDR2 FQNEAQ (reference sequence). CDR3 nucleotides: TGTGCCAGCAGCTCACAGCTGAACACTGAAGCTTTCTTT. As protein: CASSSQLNTEAFF.

The chain combines TRBV27 with TRBJ1-3; 9 bases match TRBD1. The V segment lost 1 base and the J segment 1 base; nucleotides outside the gene matches: 2. Germline-derived CDR1 and CDR2 are MNHEY and SMNVEV (reference sequence). The CDR3 is 16 amino acids. The CDR3 spells CASSLLGTGSGNTIYF. As DNA, the CDR3 is TGTGCCAGCAGTTTATTGGGGACAGGGTCTGGAAACACCATATATTTT.

The rearrangement uses TRBV4-2 and TRBJ2-1; TRBD2 aligns across 7 bases. V trimming: 4 bases; J trimming: 2 bases; junction bases outside the gene matches: 2. This CDR3 contains 14 residues. Germline V gene data show CDR1 as LGHNA and CDR2 as YNFKEQ. CDR3 sequence reads: CASSLRETYNEQFF. Here the CDR3 DNA reads TGTGCCAGCAGCCTGCGGGAGACCTACAATGAGCAGTTCTTC.

The CDR3 region is CASSFARWGYTF. The CDR3 DNA reads TGTGCCAGCAGTTTTGCCCGGTGGGGCTACACCTTC. V gene TRBV28 combines with J gene TRBJ1-2; D is undetermined. V was trimmed by 3 bases and J by 8 bases, leaving 10 bases between them. CDR1 is MDHEN, CDR2 SYDVKM, per germline. The CDR3 length is 12 residues.

This clone was observed a few times. J is TRBJ2-6 and V is TRBV5-1; D might be TRBD1 (5 bases). This CDR3 has 17 amino acids. Germline-derived CDR1 and CDR2 are SGHRS and YFSETQ. The V end was cut by 7 bases, the J end by 0 bases, with 17 bases between. The CDR3 loop is CASRPPYRSSGANVLTF. CDR3 nucleotides: TGCGCCAGCCGCCCACCTTACAGGAGCTCTGGGGCCAACGTCCTGACTTTC.

The V gene is TRBV2, the J gene TRBJ1-2; no clear D. Between the trimmed V and J ends, which lost 1 base and 1 base, there was a span of 7 bases. This CDR3 comprises 14 residues. Germline values: CDR1 SNHLY, CDR2 FYNNEI. CDR3 nucleotide sequence: TGTGCCAGCAGTGAAGGGCAAAATAACTATGGCTACACCTTC. Translating gives CASSEGQNNYGYTF. Combining the CDR3 with reference TRBV2 and TRBJ1-2 gives the whole variable domain EPEVTQTPSHQVTQMGQEVILRCVPISNHLYFYWYRQILGQKVEFLVSFYNNEISEKSEIFDDQFSVERPDGSNFTLKIRSTKLEDSAMYFCASSEGQNNYGYTFGSGTRLTVV.

The genes are TRBV19 and TRBJ1-4; D is ambiguous. The length of the CDR3 is 14 residues. The V and J ends lost 7 bases and 5 bases respectively, with 14 bases between them. Germline assignment: CDR1 LNHDA and CDR2 SQIVND (reference sequence). The CDR3 loop is CASTPTGGNEKLFF. The CDR3 nucleotides read TGTGCCAGTACCCCCACGGGAGGAAATGAAAAACTGTTTTTT.

The rearrangement links TRBV6-5 to TRBJ1-4; 8 bases match TRBD1. The V gene end was trimmed by 6 bases and the J gene end by 5 bases; junction bases not matched to a gene: 8. Germline-derived CDR1 and CDR2 are MNHEY and SVGAGI. This CDR3 comprises 15 residues. Written as DNA, the CDR3 is TGTGCCAGCAGGTCTACAGGGGGACGGAATGAAAAACTGTTTTTT. Its translation: CASRSTGGRNEKLFF.